The 27 T cell receptor beta chains below all came from one sample that was sequenced in a study of cytomegalovirus exposure and HLA in healthy donors. The PCR ran on 60 Vbeta and 13 Jbeta primers. Profiling relied on immunoSEQ multiplex PCR, and the TCRdb table lists in-frame clones only, not all of them. The repertoire includes about 120,000 clones, around 86% of them detected once, and 2% to 2.5% sits in the top ten. Material for sequencing was PBMCs. These receptors were taken from a woman aged 40 to 50 in good health and CMV-seronegative.

V usage is TRBV6-1 and J usage is TRBJ2-7; 10 positions match TRBD1. V was clipped by 4 bases and J by 3 bases; unmatched bases: 9. CDR3 length equals 16 residues. Germline CDR1 reads MNHNS; CDR2 reads SASEGT. The CDR3, as DNA: TGTGCCAGCAGTGGGGGACAGGGGATGGGGGGCTACGAGCAGTACTTC. Its translation is CASSGGQGMGGYEQYF.

This rearrangement joins TRBV6-1 to TRBJ2-1; 10 nucleotides agree with TRBD1. Germline trimming cut 3 bases from V and 4 bases from J; bases unmatched to any gene: 3. Germline V gives CDR1 MNHNS, CDR2 SASEGT. CDR3 size: 15 residues. CDR3 loop: CASSEGTGVYNEQFF. The CDR3 nucleotides are TGTGCCAGCAGTGAGGGGACAGGGGTTTACAATGAGCAGTTCTTC.

Turning to this clone: At one end, the junction sequence differs from germline, possibly due to a read error. V is TRBV4-1 and J is TRBJ1-2; no firm D call. The germline gives CDR1 MGHRA, CDR2 YSYEKL. CDR3 length equals 12 residues. CDR3 bases: TGCGCCAGCAGCCAAGATGATAAGAAGCAGCGCTTC. This encodes CASSQDDKKQRF.

The chain links TRBV19 to TRBJ2-5; D is possibly TRBD2 (6 bases). The CDR3 is 13 amino acids. CDR1 and CDR2 (germline): LNHDA, SQIVND (reference sequence). V lost 5 bases and J lost 5, with 12 bases in between. This CDR3 reads CASSVTRAETQYF. CDR3 DNA sequence: TGTGCCAGTAGTGTGACTAGAGCCGAGACCCAGTACTTC.

This chain joins TRBV18 and TRBJ1-3, with no clear D. Germline lookup yields CDR1 KGHSH and CDR2 LQKENI. The CDR3 runs to 15 residues. V lost 2 bases and J 8 bases, leaving 16 bases between the germline ends. In nucleotides, the CDR3 is TGTGCCAGCTCACCATCGGAATTTCTAGAGGACACCATATATTTT. This encodes CASSPSEFLEDTIYF.

This clone was recorded many times. The chain's CDR3 is CASSYHGDTEAFF. DNA of the CDR3: TGTGCCAGCAGTTACCATGGAGACACTGAAGCTTTCTTT. The chain recombines TRBV6-5 with TRBJ1-1; D is uncertain. This CDR3 spans 13 amino acids. Trimming shortened V by 2 bases and J by 3 bases, and 7 bases separated the two germline ends. CDR1 and CDR2 from the germline V gene are MNHEY and SVGAGI.

The CDR3 here is CASSLGTGSYNEQFF. DNA of the CDR3: TGTGCCAGCAGCTTAGGGACAGGGTCCTACAATGAGCAGTTCTTC. V usage is TRBV5-5 and J usage is TRBJ2-1, with 9 bases fitting TRBD1. V gave up 2 bases and J gave up 1 base; unmatched junction bases: 1. CDR1 is SGHKS, CDR2 YYEKEE, per germline (reference sequence). This CDR3 region has 15 residues.

The rearrangement links TRBV27 to TRBJ2-7; a possible D gene is TRBD2 (5 bases). Trimming took off 0 bases at V and 4 bases at J, with 10 bases between the two ends. Per germline, CDR1 MNHEY and CDR2 SMNVEV (reference sequence). This CDR3 comprises 14 residues. CDR3 nucleotide sequence: TGTGCCAGCAGTTTATCTCGGGAAGCATACGAGCAGTACTTC. Amino acid sequence: CASSLSREAYEQYF.

This sequence joins TRBV6-5 and TRBJ1-2; the D is unclear. V was shortened by 7 bases and J by 4 bases, with 13 bases between the two germline ends. The CDR3 contains 13 residues. Germline assignment: CDR1 MNHEY and CDR2 SVGAGI. As DNA, the CDR3 is TGTGCCAGCACGTCGGGATTAGGCTATGGCTACACCTTC. Translating it yields CASTSGLGYGYTF.

This chain connects TRBV18 to TRBJ2-3, with D possibly being TRBD1 (7 bases). Trimming removed 3 bases at V and 1 base at J, with 14 bases between. Per germline, CDR1 KGHSH and CDR2 LQKENI. The CDR3 consists of 16 residues. In DNA, the CDR3 is TGTGCCAGCTCACCGAACAGGGGACTGGGCACAGATACGCAGTATTTT. Protein product: CASSPNRGLGTDTQYF.

This chain connects TRBV7-2 to TRBJ2-7; D might be TRBD1 (6 bases). The germline V and J ends were trimmed by 5 bases and 5 bases, with 16 bases remaining between them. This CDR3 is built from 14 residues. Germline V gene data show CDR1 as SGHTA and CDR2 as FQGNSA. CDR3: CASSPGTQSHEQYF. The CDR3 nucleotides are TGTGCCAGCAGCCCCGGGACACAGAGCCACGAGCAGTACTTC.

The chain links TRBV6-1 to TRBJ1-2, with a possible D match to TRBD1 (6 bases). The CDR3 is made up of 14 amino acids. Looked up from germline, CDR1 is MNHNS and CDR2 is SASEGT. The V and J ends lost 3 bases and 2 bases respectively, with 10 bases between them. CDR3 DNA: TGTGCCAGCAGTGACGCGGGGGCCAACTATGGCTACACCTTC. Amino acid sequence: CASSDAGANYGYTF.

V gene TRBV6-5 combines with J gene TRBJ2-4, with D unclear. The CDR3 totals 13 residues. The V and J ends lost 5 bases and 0 bases respectively, with 5 bases between them. Germline V gives CDR1 MNHEY, CDR2 SVGAGI. The CDR3 spells CASSPKAKNIQYF. The CDR3 DNA sequence: TGTGCCAGCAGTCCCAAAGCCAAAAACATTCAGTACTTC.

This CDR3 is CAISESGTGGNTF. The CDR3 DNA reads TGTGCCATCAGTGAGTCGGGGACAGGGGGCAACACCTTC. The V gene is TRBV10-3, the J gene TRBJ1-2, with 12 nucleotides matching TRBD1. The CDR3 is 13 amino acids. The germline CDR1 and CDR2 sequences are ENHRY and SYGVKD. V shed 0 bases and J 12 bases; nucleotides not matched to a gene: 2.

As for this clone: The CDR3 does not end in the conserved phenylalanine or tryptophan, so this is likely a read error. The DNA is left out, because the CDR3 cannot be placed on it with certainty; the CDR3 is given as TCRdb lists it. The V call is TRBV6-1, the J call TRBJ2-7; the table assigns TRBD2, which was not confirmed against the DNA. Looked up from germline, CDR1 is MNHNS and CDR2 is SASEGT. The CDR3 is 12 amino acids in total, end residues counted. CDR3 amino acids: CASSESGTSHAL.

The CDR3, as DNA: TGTGCCAGTAGTATACGACTAGCGGGAGTTGAGCAGTTCTTC. Its translation: CASSIRLAGVEQFF. The chain has TRBV19 and TRBJ2-1; 12 nucleotides align to TRBD2. The CDR3 runs 14 residues. CDR1 is LNHDA, CDR2 SQIVND, per germline (reference sequence). Trimming at V came to 2 bases and at J to 9 bases, leaving 2 bases not matched to a gene.

This clone was found once. The V and J genes are TRBV5-1 and TRBJ2-1; D call uncertain. V shed 0 bases and J shed 8 bases, with 18 bases lying between them. Germline assignment: CDR1 SGHRS and CDR2 YFSETQ. The CDR3 consists of 16 residues. The CDR3 bases are TGCGCCAGCAGCTTGGCCAAACCGACTGGCGTTCATGAGCAGTTCTTC. It specifies CASSLAKPTGVHEQFF.

This clone has a handful of counts. V usage is TRBV28 and J usage is TRBJ1-6; tentatively, D is TRBD1 (6 bases). Looked up from germline, CDR1 is MDHEN and CDR2 is SYDVKM. Trimming stripped 5 bases from V and 10 bases from J, with 12 bases between. The CDR3 spans 13 residues. The CDR3, as DNA: TGTGCCAGCAGTGCCACAGGGAACTCACCCCTCCACTTT. Its translation: CASSATGNSPLHF. Based on the CDR3 plus reference TRBV28 and TRBJ1-6, the full variable domain is DVKVTQSSRYLVKRTGEKVFLECVQDMDHENMFWYRQDPGLGLRLIYFSYDVKMKEKGDIPEGYSVSREKKERFSLILESASTNQTSMYLCASSATGNSPLHFGNGTRLTVT.

The chain combines TRBV4-3 with TRBJ2-3; 10 bases map to TRBD2. In germline, CDR1 is LGHNA, CDR2 YSLEER. Unmatched junction bases numbered 6, after V lost 4 bases and J lost 2 bases. The CDR3 runs to 16 residues. Here the CDR3 reads CASSLKAGGDTDTQYF. In nucleotides, the CDR3 is TGCGCCAGCAGCCTGAAAGCGGGAGGGGACACAGATACGCAGTATTTT.

The chain recombines TRBV4-3 with TRBJ1-5, with D perhaps matching TRBD1 (5 bases). The CDR3 totals 17 residues. Germline CDR1 reads LGHNA; CDR2 reads YSLEER. V was shortened by 0 bases and J by 7 bases, with 19 bases between the two germline ends. CDR3 DNA: TGCGCCAGCAGCCAAGATTCAGGTGGCAGGGCCGGCCAGCCCCAGCATTTT. Protein: CASSQDSGGRAGQPQHF.

This clone was seen more than once but under ten times. The chain couples TRBV2 to TRBJ2-7; TRBD1 aligns across 8 bases. V was pared by 2 bases and J by 4 bases, with 4 bases of the junction left unmatched. Germline CDR1 reads SNHLY; CDR2 reads FYNNEI. The CDR3 has 14 residues. In DNA form, the CDR3 reads TGTGCCAGCAGTGAATCTGACAGGGGTTACGAGCAGTACTTC. It specifies CASSESDRGYEQYF.

The chain carries TRBV7-3 and TRBJ2-1; 9 positions match TRBD2. Germline lookup yields CDR1 SGHTA and CDR2 FQGTGA. The CDR3 extends over 15 amino acids. J was trimmed by 8 bases and V by 1 base; bases with no gene match: 6. CDR3 nucleotide sequence: TGTGCCAGCAGCTTAAATAGCGGGGGCCCGGATGAGCAGTTCTTC. It codes for CASSLNSGGPDEQFF.

This clone is a singleton in its sample. The rearrangement links TRBV28 to TRBJ1-1, with 10 bases lining up with TRBD1. The CDR3 covers 17 residues. The junction had 14 bases not matched to a gene; V was cut back by 5 bases and J by 5 bases. Germline V gene data show CDR1 as MDHEN and CDR2 as SYDVKM. This CDR3 reads CASSIRQGAMEITEAFF. The CDR3 DNA is TGTGCCAGCAGTATAAGACAGGGGGCGATGGAGATTACTGAAGCTTTCTTT. Variable domain in full (rest from reference TRBV28 and TRBJ1-1): DVKVTQSSRYLVKRTGEKVFLECVQDMDHENMFWYRQDPGLGLRLIYFSYDVKMKEKGDIPEGYSVSREKKERFSLILESASTNQTSMYLCASSIRQGAMEITEAFFGQGTRLTVV.

With regard to this clone: Other DNA variants within this sample encode the same CDR3. This chain links TRBV7-3 with TRBJ1-1; the D is unclear. CDR3 length equals 13 residues. The germline CDR1 and CDR2 sequences are SGHTA and FQGTGA. V lost 2 bases and J lost 2, with 6 bases in between. The CDR3 DNA sequence: TGTGCCAGCAGCTTATACAGAAACACTGAAGCTTTCTTT. Translated: CASSLYRNTEAFF.

This chain uses TRBV10-3 with TRBJ1-6, with a weak D call TRBD1 (5 bases). CDR1 ENHRY and CDR2 SYGVKD come from the germline V gene. Trimming took 0 bases from V and 9 from J, leaving 15 bases between them. CDR3 length: 16 residues. CDR3: CAISESTVRAGSPLHF. The DNA of the CDR3 is TGTGCCATCAGTGAGTCGACGGTCAGGGCCGGTTCACCCCTCCACTTT.

The chain has TRBV9 and TRBJ2-1; D is ambiguous. The V end was cut by 3 bases, the J end by 6 bases, with 16 bases between. The CDR3 is 15 amino acids. The germline V gene encodes CDR1 SGDLS and CDR2 YYNGEE. The CDR3 bases are TGTGCCAGCAGCGGGTACAACGGCGGCATCAATGAGCAGTTCTTC. This codes for CASSGYNGGINEQFF.

This clone turned up a few times. This chain connects TRBV4-1 to TRBJ1-1, with 11 bases that match TRBD1. CDR1 is MGHRA, CDR2 YSYEKL, per germline. V was clipped by 6 bases and J by 6 bases; unmatched bases: 6. CDR3 length: 14 residues. For the CDR3, the DNA is TGCGCCAGCAGGGCCGGACAGGGGGCTCCTGAAGCTTTCTTT. It encodes CASRAGQGAPEAFF.